The entry that follows covers one TCR beta chain sequence. No antigen is known for it. Library construction for TCR beta used iRepertoire HTBI primers and Arm-PCR of CDR3 regions. TCRdb reprocessed the multiplex PCR reads with MiXCR, giving one entry per CDR3 protein. The sample includes over 300,000 distinct CDR3 sequences, 15% to 20% of them seen just once. Specified time point: persistent/refractory GD, antithyroid drugs over 5 years with positive TRAb. There was RNA extracted from PBMCs, and the TCR library was made from it. These data originate in a study of regulatory T cells in long-lasting Graves disease. Study results and limitations: New patients shared about a thousand public clonotypes, fewer than the roughly 2,600 shared by persistent patients.

This CDR3 comprises 13 residues. Trimming pared 3 bases from V and 4 bases from J, leaving 12 bases between. The germline V gene encodes CDR1 DFQATT and CDR2 SNEGSKA (reference sequence). The specimen was peripheral blood mononuclear cells (PBMCs), collected when the disease was refractory, from a patient treated with antithyroid drugs. This receptor was identified in a female donor with Graves disease. V is TRBV20-1 and J is TRBJ1-2, with D perhaps TRBD1 (5 bases). CDR3 sequence (DNA): TGCAGTGCTAGGTTTACAGGTTTCTATGGCTACACCTTC. Translated: CSARFTGFYGYTF.